One and the same sample provided the 32 T cell receptor beta chains below, sequenced in a study of OX40 agonist ivuxolimab in advanced cancers. TCRdb's copy holds only in-frame clones and misses some; the assay was immunoSEQ multiplex PCR. The sample records under 90,000 clones, about 90% being singletons. Sequenced here: CD4+ or CD8+ T cells sorted from blood, sampled in a trial of the OX40 agonist ivuxolimab. The receptors were gathered from an adult with an advanced solid tumor such as melanoma, head and neck, liver or kidney cancer.

The rearrangement uses TRBV5-1 and TRBJ2-7, with 8 bases identical to TRBD2. The CDR3 runs to 14 residues. V shed 6 bases, J shed 6 bases, and the junction held 11 bases outside the gene matches. The germline gives CDR1 SGHRS, CDR2 YFSETQ. This CDR3 reads CASTREGSVGEQYF. Here the CDR3 DNA reads TGCGCCAGCACTCGGGAGGGGTCGGTTGGCGAGCAGTACTTC.

J is TRBJ2-2 and V is TRBV19, with D possibly being TRBD1 or TRBD2 (5 bases each). Per germline, CDR1 LNHDA and CDR2 SQIVND (reference sequence). Trimming removed 3 bases at V and 5 bases at J, with 19 bases between. The CDR3 contains 17 residues. CDR3 in DNA: TGTGCCAGTAGTATGGGGCAGCGGCTAGGTTGGACCGGGGAGCTGTTTTTT. Its protein is CASSMGQRLGWTGELFF.

The genes are TRBV7-9 and TRBJ1-1; no clear D gene. Trimming removed 8 bases at V and 9 bases at J, with 22 bases between. This CDR3 has 14 residues. Germline V gene sequence: CDR1 SEHNR, CDR2 FQNEAQ (reference sequence). CDR3 DNA: TGTGCCAGCGGACCAATGGCGGGTAGTATGAAAGCTTTCTTT. It translates to CASGPMAGSMKAFF.

This chain joins TRBV5-1 and TRBJ1-1; TRBD1 might be the D (5 bases). Germline V lookup: CDR1 SGHRS, CDR2 YFSETQ. V dropped 1 base and J dropped 4 bases, with 11 bases sitting between them. The CDR3 is 14 amino acids. In nucleotides, the CDR3 is TGCGCCAGCAGCTTGAAAGGAAGGGGCACTGAAGCTTTCTTT. Protein: CASSLKGRGTEAFF.

J is TRBJ1-1 and V is TRBV5-1; 8 nucleotides line up with TRBD1. The CDR3 totals 13 residues. Germline V CDR1 and CDR2: SGHRS, YFSETQ. V was clipped by 4 bases and J by 3 bases; unmatched bases: 2. CDR3 coding DNA: TGCGCCAGCAGCGCGACAGGGGACACTGAAGCTTTCTTT. This gives the protein CASSATGDTEAFF.

This clone was observed a single time. The rearrangement uses TRBV6-7 and TRBJ2-5; TRBD2 aligns across 11 bases. Being an ORF, TRBV6-7 has a function that is uncertain. The CDR3 has 17 amino acids. With V trimmed by 5 bases and J by 5 bases, 13 bases remained unmatched. DNA for the CDR3: TGTGCCAGCAGTACTCGGGTACCGGGACTAGCGGCTGAGACCCAGTACTTC. Its protein product is CASSTRVPGLAAETQYF.

The chain couples TRBV2 to TRBJ1-2, with 9 nucleotides matching TRBD1. In germline, CDR1 is SNHLY, CDR2 FYNNEI. The CDR3 has 13 residues. V lost 6 bases to trimming and J lost 5 bases; unmatched junction nucleotides: 4. This chain's CDR3 is CASRDRGTYGYTF. The CDR3 DNA reads as TGTGCCAGCAGGGACAGGGGAACATATGGCTACACCTTC.

The CDR3 DNA sequence: TGCGCCAGCAGTGGGGGCAGGACCTATGGCTACACCTTC. It translates to CASSGGRTYGYTF. This chain links TRBV10-1 with TRBJ1-2, with a tentative D call TRBD1 (5 bases). The germline V and J ends were trimmed by 4 bases and 4 bases, with 10 bases remaining between them. The CDR3 has 13 residues. Germline V gene lookup returns CDR1 WNHNN and CDR2 SYGVQD (reference sequence).

In its sample, this clone was seen once. V and J are TRBV29-1 and TRBJ1-1; no reliable D call. Between the trimmed V and J ends, which lost 7 bases and 1 base, there was a span of 7 bases. Per germline, CDR1 SQVTM and CDR2 ANQGSEA. The CDR3 has 11 amino acids. Here the CDR3 reads CSGKRNTEAFF. In DNA, the CDR3 is TGCAGCGGCAAGAGGAACACTGAAGCTTTCTTT.

As DNA, the CDR3 is TGTGCCAGTAGGACCGACAGGCCCGGCTACACCTTC. Translation: CASRTDRPGYTF. The rearrangement joins TRBV19 to TRBJ1-2; D might be TRBD1 (6 bases). CDR3 length: 12 amino acids. Germline CDR1 is LNHDA and CDR2 is SQIVND (reference sequence). Trimming removed 6 bases from V and 8 bases from J, with 13 bases in between.

V usage is TRBV7-8 and J usage is TRBJ2-5, with a possible D match to TRBD1 (6 bases). This CDR3 is built from 14 residues. Trimming removed 3 bases at V and 1 base at J, with 9 bases between. Germline V gives CDR1 SGHVS, CDR2 FQNEAQ. The CDR3 reads CASSLTGPQETQYF. The DNA for the CDR3 is TGTGCCAGCAGCTTGACAGGACCCCAAGAGACCCAGTACTTC.

The chain links TRBV7-9 to TRBJ2-1, with a tentative D call TRBD1 (5 bases). The germline V and J ends were trimmed by 2 bases and 0 bases, with 11 bases remaining between them. CDR1 is SEHNR and CDR2 is FQNEAQ in the germline V gene (reference sequence). There are 16 residues in the CDR3. CDR3 nucleotides: TGTGCCAGCAGCTTAAGGGGCGTGGGCTCCTACAATGAGCAGTTCTTC. It is translated as CASSLRGVGSYNEQFF.

The chain employs TRBV5-1 and TRBJ2-1, with D perhaps TRBD2 (5 bases). Germline lookup yields CDR1 SGHRS and CDR2 YFSETQ. V was shortened by 0 bases and J by 8 bases, with 15 bases between the two germline ends. This CDR3 has 15 amino acids. CDR3 bases: TGCGCCAGCAGCTTGGTAGCTAGCTCTAACTATGAGCAGTTCTTC. Translating gives CASSLVASSNYEQFF.

The chain uses TRBV6-4 and TRBJ2-1, with 16 bases identical to TRBD2. The CDR3 covers 18 residues. Germline CDR1 MRHNA, CDR2 SNTAGT. Unmatched junction bases numbered 8, after V lost 5 bases and J lost 4 bases. CDR3 sequence reads: CASSSGTSGRALYNEQFF. The CDR3 DNA reads TGTGCCAGCAGTTCCGGGACTAGCGGGAGGGCCCTTTACAATGAGCAGTTCTTC.

CDR3 protein: CAVHRASRTEAFF. Here the CDR3 DNA reads TGTGCCGTACACAGGGCGTCGAGGACTGAAGCTTTCTTT. V and J are TRBV30 and TRBJ1-1, with D possibly TRBD1 on 6 matching bases. Per the germline V gene, CDR1 is GTSNPN and CDR2 is SVGIG (reference sequence). CDR3 size: 13 residues. V lost 8 bases and J lost 5, with 18 bases in between.

This clone was observed a few times. The chain employs TRBV2 and TRBJ2-1; 8 nucleotides match TRBD2. The CDR3 extends over 12 amino acids. In germline, CDR1 is SNHLY, CDR2 FYNNEI. V gave up 11 bases and J gave up 4 bases; unmatched junction bases: 4. CDR3 nucleotide sequence: TGTGCCCTCGGGGGGGATTACAATGAGCAGTTCTTC. This sequence encodes CALGGDYNEQFF. Based on the CDR3 plus reference TRBV2 and TRBJ2-1, the full variable domain is EPEVTQTPSHQVTQMGQEVILRCVPISNHLYFYWYRQILGQKVEFLVSFYNNEISEKSEIFDDQFSVERPDGSNFTLKIRSTKLEDSAMYFCALGGDYNEQFFGPGTRLTVL.

This chain uses TRBV5-1 with TRBJ2-1; D possibly uses TRBD1 or TRBD2 (6 bases each). Germline V CDR1 and CDR2: SGHRS, YFSETQ. V lost 1 base, J lost 0 bases, and 11 bases lay in between. The length of the CDR3 is 16 residues. The CDR3 DNA reads TGCGCCAGCAGCTTGAGGGGGGAAAGCTCCTACAATGAGCAGTTCTTC. Encoded protein: CASSLRGESSYNEQFF.

This chain joins TRBV7-8 and TRBJ2-7; TRBD1 matches 8 bases. The germline CDR1 and CDR2 sequences are SGHVS and FQNEAQ. Losses at the gene ends were 4 bases for V and 5 bases for J; bases not matched to a gene: 7. The CDR3 loop spans 14 amino acids. The CDR3 sequence is CASSSDRALHEQYF. As DNA, the CDR3 is TGTGCCAGCAGCTCGGACAGGGCATTGCACGAGCAGTACTTC.

The rearrangement links TRBV6-1 to TRBJ1-5; D is unclear. Germline CDR1 is MNHNS and CDR2 is SASEGT. V dropped 1 base and J dropped 1 base, with 5 bases sitting between them. The CDR3 runs 14 residues. The CDR3 region is CASSEGLSNQPQHF. The CDR3 DNA reads as TGTGCCAGCAGTGAAGGGCTGAGCAATCAGCCCCAGCATTTT.

The chain joins TRBV28 to TRBJ1-1, with a weak D call TRBD1 (5 bases). Germline V gene data show CDR1 as MDHEN and CDR2 as SYDVKM. The V end was cut by 7 bases, the J end by 1 base, with 13 bases between. The CDR3 runs to 14 residues. The CDR3 DNA follows: TGTGCCAGCACGGGGGTGGGCCGGAACACTGAAGCTTTCTTT. Amino acids: CASTGVGRNTEAFF.

The rearrangement links TRBV18 to TRBJ1-4; weak D call: TRBD1 (6 bases). This CDR3 is 14 amino acids long. Looked up from germline, CDR1 is KGHSH and CDR2 is LQKENI. The V end was cut by 1 base, the J end by 7 bases, with 10 bases between. The CDR3 bases are TGTGCCAGCTCACCACGGGGGGCAGCTGAAAAACTGTTTTTT. This encodes CASSPRGAAEKLFF.

The chain has TRBV19 and TRBJ1-2; D ambiguous. Looked up from germline, CDR1 is LNHDA and CDR2 is SQIVND (reference sequence). With 3 bases removed from V and 8 bases from J, the gap between germline ends came to 10 bases. The CDR3 is 12 residues long. The CDR3 loop is CASSILAGGYTF. The DNA of the CDR3 is TGTGCCAGTAGTATTTTAGCTGGCGGCTACACCTTC. The full variable domain, in which reference TRBV19 and TRBJ1-2 provide the parts outside the CDR3, is DGGITQSPKYLFRKEGQNVTLSCEQNLNHDAMYWYRQDPGQGLRLIYYSQIVNDFQKGDIAEGYSVSREKKESFPLTVTSAQKNPTAFYLCASSILAGGYTFGSGTRLTVV.

Comments on this clone: In the same sample, other DNA sequences code for this CDR3. The chain employs TRBV20-1 and TRBJ2-5; weak D call: TRBD1 (6 bases). CDR1 and CDR2 from the germline V gene are DFQATT and SNEGSKA (reference sequence). Trimming removed 6 bases from V and 5 bases from J, with 10 bases in between. This CDR3 spans 11 amino acids. CDR3 DNA sequence: TGCAGTGCCACAGGGCGGGAGACCCAGTACTTC. This translates into CSATGRETQYF.

The J gene is TRBJ2-7, the V gene TRBV6-6; TRBD1 is a possible D gene (5 bases). Trimming took 4 bases from V and 2 from J, leaving 12 bases between them. CDR3 length equals 14 residues. Looked up from germline, CDR1 is MNHNY and CDR2 is SVGAGI (reference sequence). The CDR3 region is CASSFQTVTYEQYF. For the CDR3, the DNA is TGTGCCAGCAGTTTCCAGACAGTCACCTACGAGCAGTACTTC.

The CDR3 protein is CASSYSQGSYEQYF. DNA of the CDR3: TGTGCCAGCAGTTACTCCCAAGGCTCCTACGAGCAGTACTTC. The genes are TRBV6-6 and TRBJ2-7, with unresolved D. Trimming removed 0 bases at V and 0 bases at J, with 6 bases between. Germline assignment: CDR1 MNHNY and CDR2 SVGAGI (reference sequence). The CDR3 is 14 amino acids.

This chain connects TRBV5-1 to TRBJ2-2; D uncertain. In germline, CDR1 is SGHRS, CDR2 YFSETQ. The V gene lost 4 bases and the J gene lost 1 base, with 8 bases spanning the gap. This CDR3 region has 14 residues. The CDR3 region is CASSPPMNTGELFF. The CDR3 coding sequence is TGCGCCAGCAGCCCGCCCATGAACACCGGGGAGCTGTTTTTT.

The chain links TRBV9 to TRBJ1-1; D call uncertain. CDR1 is SGDLS and CDR2 is YYNGEE in the germline V gene. Trimming took off 3 bases at V and 4 bases at J, with 16 bases between the two ends. The CDR3 runs 15 residues. The CDR3: CASSATPNVGTEAFF. Here the CDR3 DNA reads TGTGCCAGCAGCGCGACGCCAAACGTCGGCACTGAAGCTTTCTTT.

The chain employs TRBV4-2 and TRBJ2-5; 15 bases fit TRBD2. The CDR3 is 18 residues long. V shed 4 bases, J shed 2 bases, and the junction held 8 bases outside the gene matches. The germline CDR1 and CDR2 sequences are LGHNA and YNFKEQ. Here the CDR3 reads CASSLGTSGGTLQETQYF. DNA of the CDR3: TGTGCCAGCAGCCTCGGGACTAGCGGGGGGACTTTACAAGAGACCCAGTACTTC.

This sequence joins TRBV5-1 and TRBJ1-1, with D perhaps matching TRBD1 (5 bases). Germline V CDR1 and CDR2: SGHRS, YFSETQ. Trimming shortened V by 0 bases and J by 0 bases, and 12 bases separated the two germline ends. CDR3 size: 16 residues. CDR3 bases: TGCGCCAGCAGCTTGGGGGGCGGCCCTATGAACACTGAAGCTTTCTTT. Its protein product is CASSLGGGPMNTEAFF.

This clone was picked up one time. The chain recombines TRBV4-2 with TRBJ2-5; a weak D match, TRBD1 (6 bases). The V end lost 4 bases, the J end lost 2 bases, and 17 bases lay between the germline ends. Looked up from germline, CDR1 is LGHNA and CDR2 is YNFKEQ. The CDR3 length is 16 residues. CDR3 residues: CASSLYLYQGQETQYF. The CDR3 DNA sequence: TGTGCCAGCAGCCTCTACCTATACCAGGGGCAAGAGACCCAGTACTTC.

The chain carries TRBV27 and TRBJ2-1; 9 bases line up with TRBD2. J lost 4 bases, V lost 4 bases, and 11 bases had no gene match. The CDR3 contains 17 residues. Germline V lookup: CDR1 MNHEY, CDR2 SMNVEV (reference sequence). CDR3: CASSSPSVAGGYNEQFF. The CDR3 DNA is TGTGCCAGCAGTTCTCCGTCCGTGGCGGGGGGGTACAATGAGCAGTTCTTC.

The chain carries TRBV5-8 and TRBJ1-1; a possible D gene is TRBD1 (5 bases). The CDR3 sequence is 12 residues long. Per germline, CDR1 SGHTS and CDR2 YDEGEE. The V and J ends lost 6 bases and 8 bases respectively, with 14 bases between them. The CDR3 DNA follows: TGTGCCAGCAACCTTAGGGGCACCGAAGCTTTCTTT. It translates to CASNLRGTEAFF.